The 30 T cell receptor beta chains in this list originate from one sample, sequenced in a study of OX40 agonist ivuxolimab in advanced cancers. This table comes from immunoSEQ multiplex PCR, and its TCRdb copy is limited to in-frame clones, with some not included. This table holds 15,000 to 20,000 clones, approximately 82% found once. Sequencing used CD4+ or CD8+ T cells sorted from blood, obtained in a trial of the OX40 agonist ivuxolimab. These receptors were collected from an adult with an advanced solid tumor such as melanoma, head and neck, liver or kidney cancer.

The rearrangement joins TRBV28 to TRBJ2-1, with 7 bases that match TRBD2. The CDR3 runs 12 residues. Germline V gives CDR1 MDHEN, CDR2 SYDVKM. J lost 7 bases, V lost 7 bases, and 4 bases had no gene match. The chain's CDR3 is CASTLGGNEQFF. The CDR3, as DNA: TGTGCCAGCACCCTGGGGGGGAATGAGCAGTTCTTC. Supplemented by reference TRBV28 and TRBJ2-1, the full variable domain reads DVKVTQSSRYLVKRTGEKVFLECVQDMDHENMFWYRQDPGLGLRLIYFSYDVKMKEKGDIPEGYSVSREKKERFSLILESASTNQTSMYLCASTLGGNEQFFGPGTRLTVL.

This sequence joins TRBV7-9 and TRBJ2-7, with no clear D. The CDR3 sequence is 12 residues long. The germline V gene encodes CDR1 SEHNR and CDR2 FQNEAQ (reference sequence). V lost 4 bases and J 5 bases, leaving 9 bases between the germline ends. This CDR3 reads CASSSTRHEQYF. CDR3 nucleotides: TGTGCCAGCAGCTCCACGAGGCACGAGCAGTACTTC.

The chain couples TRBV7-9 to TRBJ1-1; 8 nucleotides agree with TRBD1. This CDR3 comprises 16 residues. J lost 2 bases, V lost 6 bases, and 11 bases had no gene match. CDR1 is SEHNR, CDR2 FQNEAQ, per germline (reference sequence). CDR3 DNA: TGTGCCAGCAGGTTCGGACAGGGAGGAACTAACACTGAAGCTTTCTTT. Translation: CASRFGQGGTNTEAFF.

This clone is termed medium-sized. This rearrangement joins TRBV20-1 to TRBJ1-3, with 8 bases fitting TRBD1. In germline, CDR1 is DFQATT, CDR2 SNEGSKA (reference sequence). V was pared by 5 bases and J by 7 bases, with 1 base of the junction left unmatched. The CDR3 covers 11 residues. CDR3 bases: TGCAGTGCTCGGACAGGGAACACCATATATTTT. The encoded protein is CSARTGNTIYF.

CDR3 sequence: CASSFSEGSYGYTF. The CDR3 DNA follows: TGTGCCAGCAGCTTTAGCGAAGGTTCTTATGGCTACACCTTC. The V and J genes are TRBV5-6 and TRBJ1-2; D not resolved. Deletions cut 2 bases from V and 5 bases from J, with 13 bases between. The CDR3 is 14 residues long. CDR1 SGHDT and CDR2 YYEEEE come from the germline V gene.

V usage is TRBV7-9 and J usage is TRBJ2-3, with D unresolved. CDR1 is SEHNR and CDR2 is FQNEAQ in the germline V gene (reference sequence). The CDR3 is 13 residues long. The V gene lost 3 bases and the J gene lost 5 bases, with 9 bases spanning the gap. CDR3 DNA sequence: TGTGCCAGCAGCTTGGGATTTTTAGATACGCAGTATTTT. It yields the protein CASSLGFLDTQYF.

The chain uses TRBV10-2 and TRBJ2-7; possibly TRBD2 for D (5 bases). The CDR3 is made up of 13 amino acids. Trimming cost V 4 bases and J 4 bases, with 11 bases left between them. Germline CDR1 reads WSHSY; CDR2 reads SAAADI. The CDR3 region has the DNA TGCGCCAGCAGTGTTAGGACTTTATACGAGCAGTACTTC. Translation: CASSVRTLYEQYF.

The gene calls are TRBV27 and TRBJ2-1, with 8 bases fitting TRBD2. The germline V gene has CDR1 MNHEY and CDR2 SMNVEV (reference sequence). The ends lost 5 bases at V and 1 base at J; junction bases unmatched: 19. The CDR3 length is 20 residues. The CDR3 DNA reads TGTGCCAGCAGTCCTCACCCCCCTATTAAAGCGGGAGAATCCTACAATGAGCAGTTCTTC. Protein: CASSPHPPIKAGESYNEQFF.

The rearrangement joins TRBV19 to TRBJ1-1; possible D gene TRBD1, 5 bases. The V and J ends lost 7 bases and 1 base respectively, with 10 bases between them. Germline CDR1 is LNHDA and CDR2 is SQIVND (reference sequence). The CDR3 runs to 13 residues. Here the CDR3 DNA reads TGTGCCAGTACCATCGGGACGAACACTGAAGCTTTCTTT. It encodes CASTIGTNTEAFF.

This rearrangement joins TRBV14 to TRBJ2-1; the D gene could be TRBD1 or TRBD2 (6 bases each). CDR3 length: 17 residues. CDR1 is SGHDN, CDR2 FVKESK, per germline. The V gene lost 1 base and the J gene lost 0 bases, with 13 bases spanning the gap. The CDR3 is CASSQGRGDYSYNEQFF. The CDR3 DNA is TGTGCCAGCAGCCAAGGGAGGGGGGATTACTCCTACAATGAGCAGTTCTTC.

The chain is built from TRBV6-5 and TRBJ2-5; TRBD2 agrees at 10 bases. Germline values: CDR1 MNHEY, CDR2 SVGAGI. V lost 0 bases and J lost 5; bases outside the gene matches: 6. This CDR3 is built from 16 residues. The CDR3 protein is CASSYSASGRIETQYF. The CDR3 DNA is TGTGCCAGCAGTTACTCGGCTAGCGGGAGAATTGAGACCCAGTACTTC.

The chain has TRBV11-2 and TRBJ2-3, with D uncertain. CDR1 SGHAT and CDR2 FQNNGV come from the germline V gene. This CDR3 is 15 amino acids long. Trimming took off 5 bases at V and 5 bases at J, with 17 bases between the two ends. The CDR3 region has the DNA TGTGCCAGCAGCCCACAACTTTCGCATATAGATACGCAGTATTTT. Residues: CASSPQLSHIDTQYF.

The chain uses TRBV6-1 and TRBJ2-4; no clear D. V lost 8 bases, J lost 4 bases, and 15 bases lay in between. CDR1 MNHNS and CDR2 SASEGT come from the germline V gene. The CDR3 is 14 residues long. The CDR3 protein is CASGQARTKNIQYF. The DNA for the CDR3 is TGTGCCAGCGGGCAGGCCCGAACGAAAAACATTCAGTACTTC.

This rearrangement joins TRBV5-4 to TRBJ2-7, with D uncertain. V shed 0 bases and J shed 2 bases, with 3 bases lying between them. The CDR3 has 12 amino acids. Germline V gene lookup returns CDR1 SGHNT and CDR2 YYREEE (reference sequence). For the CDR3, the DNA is TGTGCCAGCAGCTTGGGCACCTACGAGCAGTACTTC. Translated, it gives CASSLGTYEQYF.

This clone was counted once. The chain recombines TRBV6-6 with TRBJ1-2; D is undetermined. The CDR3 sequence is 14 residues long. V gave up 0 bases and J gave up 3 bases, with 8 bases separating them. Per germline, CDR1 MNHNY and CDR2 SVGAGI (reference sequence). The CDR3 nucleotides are TGTGCCAGCAGTTACTCGATGCGCTACTATGGCTACACCTTC. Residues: CASSYSMRYYGYTF.

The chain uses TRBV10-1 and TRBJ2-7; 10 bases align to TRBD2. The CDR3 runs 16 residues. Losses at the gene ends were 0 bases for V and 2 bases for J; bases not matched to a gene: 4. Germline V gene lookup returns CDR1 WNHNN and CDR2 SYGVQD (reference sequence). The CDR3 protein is CASSESRTSGAYEQYF. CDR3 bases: TGCGCCAGCAGTGAGTCGAGGACTAGCGGAGCCTACGAGCAGTACTTC.

The CDR3 sequence: CASSHSGGEEPQHF. CDR3 DNA sequence: TGTGCCAGCAGCCACAGTGGGGGAGAGGAGCCCCAGCATTTT. The V call is TRBV7-9, the J call TRBJ1-5; TRBD1 might be the D (5 bases). From germline, CDR1 is SEHNR and CDR2 FQNEAQ (reference sequence). Trimming took off 5 bases at V and 8 bases at J, with 16 bases between the two ends. The length of the CDR3 is 14 residues.

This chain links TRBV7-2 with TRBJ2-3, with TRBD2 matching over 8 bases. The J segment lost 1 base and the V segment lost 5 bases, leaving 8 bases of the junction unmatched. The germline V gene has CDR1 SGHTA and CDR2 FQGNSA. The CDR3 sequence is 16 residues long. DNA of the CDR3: TGTGCCAGCAGCCCTATTAGCGGGACCGGCACAGATACGCAGTATTTT. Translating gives CASSPISGTGTDTQYF.

The chain's CDR3 is CAISDDGYSNQPQHF. The CDR3 DNA follows: TGTGCCATCAGTGACGACGGTTATAGCAATCAGCCCCAGCATTTT. V and J are TRBV10-3 and TRBJ1-5; D ambiguous. This CDR3 is built from 15 residues. Germline values: CDR1 ENHRY, CDR2 SYGVKD. V lost 3 bases to trimming and J lost 0 bases, with 9 bases between them.

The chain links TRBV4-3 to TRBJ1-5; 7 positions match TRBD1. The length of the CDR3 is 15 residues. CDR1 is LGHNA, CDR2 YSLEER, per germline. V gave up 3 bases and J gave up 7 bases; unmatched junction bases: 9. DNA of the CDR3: TGCGCCAGCAGCCAGTCTAGGGGGCTAGGACAGCCCCAGCATTTT. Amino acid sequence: CASSQSRGLGQPQHF.

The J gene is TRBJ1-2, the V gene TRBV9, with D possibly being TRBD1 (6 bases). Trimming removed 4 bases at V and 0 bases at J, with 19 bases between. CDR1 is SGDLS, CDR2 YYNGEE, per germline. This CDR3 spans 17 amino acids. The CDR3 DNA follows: TGTGCCAGCAGCCTTTCTCCCTGGACAGACTCTAACTATGGCTACACCTTC. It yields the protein CASSLSPWTDSNYGYTF.

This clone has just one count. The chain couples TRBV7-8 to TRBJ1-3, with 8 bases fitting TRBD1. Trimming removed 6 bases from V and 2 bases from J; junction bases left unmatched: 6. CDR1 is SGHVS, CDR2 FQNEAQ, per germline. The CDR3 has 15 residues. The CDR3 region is CASSPWTGTGNTIYF. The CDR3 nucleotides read TGTGCCAGCAGTCCTTGGACAGGGACTGGAAACACCATATATTTT.

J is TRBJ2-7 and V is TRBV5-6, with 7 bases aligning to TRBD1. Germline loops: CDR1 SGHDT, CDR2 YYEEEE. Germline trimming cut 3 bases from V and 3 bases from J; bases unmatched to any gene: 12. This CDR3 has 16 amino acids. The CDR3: CASSSTNGDRYYEQYF. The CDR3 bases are TGTGCCAGCAGCTCAACCAACGGGGACAGATACTACGAGCAGTACTTC.

The CDR3 DNA reads TGTGCCAGCAGCGGGACACGAGGGTTCACCGGGGAGCTGTTTTTT. It specifies CASSGTRGFTGELFF. This chain connects TRBV9 to TRBJ2-2, with D perhaps assigned TRBD1 or TRBD2 (5 bases each). The V end lost 3 bases, the J end lost 4 bases, and 13 bases lay between the germline ends. Germline V CDR1 and CDR2: SGDLS, YYNGEE. This CDR3 comprises 15 residues.

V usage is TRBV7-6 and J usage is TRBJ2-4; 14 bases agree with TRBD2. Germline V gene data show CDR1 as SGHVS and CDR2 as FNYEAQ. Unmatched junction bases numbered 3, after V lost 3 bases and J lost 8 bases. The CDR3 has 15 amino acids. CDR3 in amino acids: CASSLTSGRADIQYF. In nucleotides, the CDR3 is TGTGCCAGCAGCTTGACTAGCGGGAGGGCTGACATTCAGTACTTC.

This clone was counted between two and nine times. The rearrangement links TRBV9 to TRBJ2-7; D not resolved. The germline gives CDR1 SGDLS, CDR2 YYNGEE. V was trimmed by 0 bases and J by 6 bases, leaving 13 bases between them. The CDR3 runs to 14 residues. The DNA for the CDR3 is TGTGCCAGCAGCGTAGGAGGTTGGACGCCCGAGCAGTACTTC. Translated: CASSVGGWTPEQYF.

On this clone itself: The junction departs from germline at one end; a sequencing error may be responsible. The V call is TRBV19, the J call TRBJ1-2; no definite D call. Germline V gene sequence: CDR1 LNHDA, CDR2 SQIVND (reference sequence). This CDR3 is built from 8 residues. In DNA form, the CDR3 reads TGCTGGATGGATGGCTACACCTTC. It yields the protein CWMDGYTF.

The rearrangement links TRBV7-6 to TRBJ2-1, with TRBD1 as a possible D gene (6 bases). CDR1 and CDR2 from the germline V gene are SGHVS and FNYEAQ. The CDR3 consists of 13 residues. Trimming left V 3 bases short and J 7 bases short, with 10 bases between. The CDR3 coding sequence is TGTGCCAGCAGCTTCGGACAGCCAAATGAGCAGTTCTTC. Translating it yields CASSFGQPNEQFF.

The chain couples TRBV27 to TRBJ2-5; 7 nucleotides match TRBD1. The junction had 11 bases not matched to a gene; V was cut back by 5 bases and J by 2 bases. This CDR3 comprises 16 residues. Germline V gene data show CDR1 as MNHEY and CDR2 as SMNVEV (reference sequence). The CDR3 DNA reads TGTGCCAGCAGTCCGGGACAGCGATATTTTCAAGAGACCCAGTACTTC. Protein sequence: CASSPGQRYFQETQYF.

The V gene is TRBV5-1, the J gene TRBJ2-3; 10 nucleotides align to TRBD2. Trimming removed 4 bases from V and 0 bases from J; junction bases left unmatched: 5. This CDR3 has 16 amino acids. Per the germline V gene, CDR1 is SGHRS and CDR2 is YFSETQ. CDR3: CASSLRTSGSTDTQYF. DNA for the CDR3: TGCGCCAGCAGCCTAAGGACTAGCGGTAGCACAGATACGCAGTATTTT.